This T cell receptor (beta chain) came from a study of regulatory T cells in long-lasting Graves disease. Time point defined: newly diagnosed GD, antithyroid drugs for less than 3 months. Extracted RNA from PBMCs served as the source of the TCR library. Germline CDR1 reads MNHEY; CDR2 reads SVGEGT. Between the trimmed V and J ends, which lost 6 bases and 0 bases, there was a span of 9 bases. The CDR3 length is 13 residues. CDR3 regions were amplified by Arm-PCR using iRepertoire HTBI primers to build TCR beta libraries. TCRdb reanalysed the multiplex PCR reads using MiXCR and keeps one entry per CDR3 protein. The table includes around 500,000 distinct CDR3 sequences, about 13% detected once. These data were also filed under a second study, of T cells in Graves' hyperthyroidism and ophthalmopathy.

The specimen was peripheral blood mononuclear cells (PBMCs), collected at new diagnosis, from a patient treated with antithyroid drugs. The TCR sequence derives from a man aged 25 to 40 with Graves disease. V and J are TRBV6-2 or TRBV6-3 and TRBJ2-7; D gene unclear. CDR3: CASSMNTSYEQYF. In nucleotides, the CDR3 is TGTGCCAGCAGCATGAACACCTCCTACGAGCAGTACTTC.